This TCR beta chain was documented in a study of cytomegalovirus exposure and HLA in healthy donors. The study ran its PCR with 60 Vbeta and 13 Jbeta primers. Produced via immunoSEQ multiplex PCR; TCRdb's table is partial and in-frame only. The repertoire includes 200,000 or so clones, roughly 82% of them detected once, and around 3% sits in the top ten. Germline assignment: CDR1 MDHEN and CDR2 SYDVKM. The V segment lost 4 bases and the J segment 2 bases; nucleotides outside the gene matches: 5. The CDR3 runs 15 residues. This sequence originates from a woman aged 45-60 years in good health and CMV-seropositive. The sequenced sample consisted of PBMCs. This chain uses TRBV28 with TRBJ1-1, with 9 positions matching TRBD1. CDR3 bases: TGTGCCAGCAGTTCTCCGGGACAGGGAAACACTGAAGCTTTCTTT. Its protein product is CASSSPGQGNTEAFF.